This T cell receptor (beta chain) was captured in a study of blood T cells in healthy people across ages. Study-level findings and limits: Both naive CD4+ cell counts and diversity were greater in long-lived donors than in aged donors.

The V gene's germline CDR1 is MNHEY and CDR2 SVGAGI. Trimming took 0 bases from V and 4 from J, leaving 19 bases between them. The length of the CDR3 is 17 residues. PCR was performed a second time for 7 to 11 cycles using a sample-barcoded 5' primer and a J-beta primer mix. Every cDNA molecule carried a tag from a template-switch adaptor bearing 12 random nucleotides. Each CDR3 protein is one row after TCRdb ran MiXCR on the 5' RACE reads. Of about 1,500,000 distinct CDR3 sequences listed, about 40% are singletons. About this clonotype: Its target is unknown.

The sequenced material came from blood. The V and J genes are TRBV6-5 and TRBJ2-7; D is uncertain. This TCR was recovered from a woman aged 18-30 years in good health. CDR3: CASSYSQSAGSTYEQYF. The CDR3 coding sequence is TGTGCCAGCAGTTACTCCCAAAGTGCCGGTAGTACATACGAGCAGTACTTC.